This T cell receptor beta chain emerged from a study of glioma-infiltrating T cells after dendritic cell vaccination. As for the study in general: Samples are from glioblastoma patients in Phase I and II dendritic cell vaccine trials.

Profiled with immunoSEQ multiplex PCR; TCRdb holds only in-frame clones, not every one. In the table there are 55,000 to 75,000 clones, 65% to 90% of which are singletons. The CDR3 has 16 amino acids. V was clipped by 4 bases and J by 3 bases; unmatched bases: 10. Germline V gives CDR1 SGHDT, CDR2 YYEEEE. The rearrangement joins TRBV5-6 to TRBJ2-3; 8 positions agree with TRBD1. Sequencing was performed on blood, taken before dendritic cell vaccination. This clonotype originated in a human donor with glioblastoma. CDR3 nucleotide sequence: TGTGCCAGCAGCCCCGCGGGGCAGGGGGCGACAGATACGCAGTATTTT. Its protein is CASSPAGQGATDTQYF.